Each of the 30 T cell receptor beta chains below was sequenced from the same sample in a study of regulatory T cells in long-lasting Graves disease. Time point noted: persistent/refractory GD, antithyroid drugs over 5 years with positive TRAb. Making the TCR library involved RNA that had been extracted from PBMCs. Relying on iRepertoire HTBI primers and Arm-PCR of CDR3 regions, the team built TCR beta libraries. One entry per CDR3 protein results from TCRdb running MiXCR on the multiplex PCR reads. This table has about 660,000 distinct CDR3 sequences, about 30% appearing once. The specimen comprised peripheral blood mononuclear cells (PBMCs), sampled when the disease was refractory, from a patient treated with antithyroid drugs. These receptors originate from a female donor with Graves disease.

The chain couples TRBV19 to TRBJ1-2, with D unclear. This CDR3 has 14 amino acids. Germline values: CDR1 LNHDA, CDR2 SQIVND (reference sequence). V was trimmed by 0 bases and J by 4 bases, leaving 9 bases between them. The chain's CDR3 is CASSIDPSFYGYTF. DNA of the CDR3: TGTGCCAGTAGTATAGATCCCAGTTTCTATGGCTACACCTTC.

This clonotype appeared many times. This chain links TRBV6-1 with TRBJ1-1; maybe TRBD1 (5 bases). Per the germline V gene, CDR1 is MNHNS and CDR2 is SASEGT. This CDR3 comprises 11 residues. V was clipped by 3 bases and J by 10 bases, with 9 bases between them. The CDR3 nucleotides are TGTGCCAGCAGTGATAACGGGGGAGCTTTCTTT. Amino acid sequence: CASSDNGGAFF.

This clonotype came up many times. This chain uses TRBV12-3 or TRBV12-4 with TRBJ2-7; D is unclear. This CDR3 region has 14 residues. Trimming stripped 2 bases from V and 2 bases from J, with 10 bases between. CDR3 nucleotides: TGTGCCAGCAGTTTATGGGGTCAACCCTACGAGCAGTACTTC. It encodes CASSLWGQPYEQYF.

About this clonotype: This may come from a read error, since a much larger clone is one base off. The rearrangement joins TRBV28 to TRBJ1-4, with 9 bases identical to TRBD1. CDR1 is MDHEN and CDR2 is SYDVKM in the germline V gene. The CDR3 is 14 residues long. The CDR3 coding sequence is TGTGCCAGCAGGTCGGGACAGGGTGGTGAAAAACTGTCTTTT. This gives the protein CASRSGQGGEKLSF.

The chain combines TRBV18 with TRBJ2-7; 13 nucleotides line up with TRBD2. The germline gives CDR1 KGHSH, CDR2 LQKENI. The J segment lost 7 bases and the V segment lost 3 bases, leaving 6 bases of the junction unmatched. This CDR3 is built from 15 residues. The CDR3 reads CASSPPGLAGMEQYF. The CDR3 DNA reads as TGTGCCAGCTCACCGCCGGGACTAGCGGGAATGGAGCAGTACTTC. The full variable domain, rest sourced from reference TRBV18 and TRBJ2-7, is NAGVMQNPRHLVRRRGQEARLRCSPMKGHSHVYWYRQLPEEGLKFMVYLQKENIIDESGMPKERFSAEFPKEGPSILRIQQVVRGDSAAYFCASSPPGLAGMEQYFGPGTRLTVT.

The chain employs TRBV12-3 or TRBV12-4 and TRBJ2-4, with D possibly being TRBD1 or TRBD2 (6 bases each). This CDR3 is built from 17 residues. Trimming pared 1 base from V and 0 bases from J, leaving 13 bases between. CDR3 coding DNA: TGTGCCAGCAGTTTAGATGTGGGGGGCCTAGCCAAAAACATTCAGTACTTC. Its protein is CASSLDVGGLAKNIQYF.

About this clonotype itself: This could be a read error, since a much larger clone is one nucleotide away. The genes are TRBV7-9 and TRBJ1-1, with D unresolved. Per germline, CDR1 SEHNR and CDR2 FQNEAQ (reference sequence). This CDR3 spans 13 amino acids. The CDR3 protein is CASSQLGYTAAFF. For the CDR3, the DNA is TGTGCCAGCAGCCAGCTGGGGTATACTGCAGCTTTCTTT. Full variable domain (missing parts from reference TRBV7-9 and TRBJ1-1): DTGVSQNPRHKITKRGQNVTFRCDPISEHNRLYWYRQTLGQGPEFLTYFQNEAQLEKSRLLSDRFSAERPKGSFSTLEIQRTEQGDSAMYLCASSQLGYTAAFFGQGTRLTVV.

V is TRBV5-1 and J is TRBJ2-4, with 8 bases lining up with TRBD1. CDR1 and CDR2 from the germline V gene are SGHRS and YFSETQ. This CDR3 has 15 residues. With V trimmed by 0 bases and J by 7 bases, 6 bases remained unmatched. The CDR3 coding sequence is TGCGCCAGCAGCTTGGGCCCTAACAGGGGGAACATTCAGTACTTC. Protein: CASSLGPNRGNIQYF.

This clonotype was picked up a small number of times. The chain's CDR3 is CASSVGDGLNTEAFF. The CDR3 nucleotides are TGTGCCAGCAGCGTAGGGGACGGCCTGAACACTGAAGCTTTCTTT. This sequence joins TRBV9 and TRBJ1-1; the D gene is possibly TRBD1 (5 bases). The CDR3 is made up of 15 amino acids. Germline CDR1 reads SGDLS; CDR2 reads YYNGEE. V was pared by 0 bases and J by 0 bases, with 9 bases between.

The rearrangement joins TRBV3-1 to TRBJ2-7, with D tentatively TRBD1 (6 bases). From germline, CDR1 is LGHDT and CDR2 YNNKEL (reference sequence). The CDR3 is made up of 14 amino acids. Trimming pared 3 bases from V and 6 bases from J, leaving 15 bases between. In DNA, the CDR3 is TGTGCCAGCAGCCATTACAGCTCCAGGGGCGAGCAGTACTTC. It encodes CASSHYSSRGEQYF.

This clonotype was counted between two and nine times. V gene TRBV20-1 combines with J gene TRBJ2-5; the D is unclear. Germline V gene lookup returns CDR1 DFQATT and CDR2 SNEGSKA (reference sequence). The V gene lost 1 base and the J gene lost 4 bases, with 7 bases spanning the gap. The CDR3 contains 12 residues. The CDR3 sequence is CSARGATETQYF. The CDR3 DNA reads TGCAGTGCTAGAGGGGCCACAGAGACCCAGTACTTC.

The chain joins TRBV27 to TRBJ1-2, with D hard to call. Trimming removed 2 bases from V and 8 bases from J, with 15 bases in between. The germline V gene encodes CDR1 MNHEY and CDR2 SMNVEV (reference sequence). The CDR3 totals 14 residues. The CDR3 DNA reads TGTGCCAGCAGTTTAAGGGCAGTGGGGTCGGGCTACACCTTC. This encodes CASSLRAVGSGYTF.

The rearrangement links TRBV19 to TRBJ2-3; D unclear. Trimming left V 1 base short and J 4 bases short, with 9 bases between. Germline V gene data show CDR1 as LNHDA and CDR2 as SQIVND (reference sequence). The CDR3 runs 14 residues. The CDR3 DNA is TGTGCCAGTAGTATAGTGTATCCTCCAGATACGCAGTATTTT. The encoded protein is CASSIVYPPDTQYF.

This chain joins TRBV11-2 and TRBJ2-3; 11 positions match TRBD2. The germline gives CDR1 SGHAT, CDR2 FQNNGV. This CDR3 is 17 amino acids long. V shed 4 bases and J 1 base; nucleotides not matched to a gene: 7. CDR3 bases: TGTGCCAGCAGCTCCCGCATACTAGCGGGAGGCACAGATACGCAGTATTTT. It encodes CASSSRILAGGTDTQYF. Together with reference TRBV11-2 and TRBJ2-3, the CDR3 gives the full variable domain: EAGVAQSPRYKIIEKRQSVAFWCNPISGHATLYWYQQILGQGPKLLIQFQNNGVVDDSQLPKDRFSAERLKGVDSTLKIQPAKLEDSAVYLCASSSRILAGGTDTQYFGPGTRLTVL.

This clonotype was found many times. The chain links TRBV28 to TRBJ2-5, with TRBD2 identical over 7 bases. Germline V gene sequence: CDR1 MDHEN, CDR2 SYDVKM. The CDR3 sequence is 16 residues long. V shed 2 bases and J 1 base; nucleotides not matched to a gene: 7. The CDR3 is CASSLNGEGPQETQYF. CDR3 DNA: TGTGCCAGCAGTTTAAACGGGGAGGGGCCCCAAGAGACCCAGTACTTC.

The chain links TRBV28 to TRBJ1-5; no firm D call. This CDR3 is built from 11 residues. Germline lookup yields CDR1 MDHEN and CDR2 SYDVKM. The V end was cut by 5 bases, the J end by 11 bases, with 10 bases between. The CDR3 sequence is CASSPREAQHF. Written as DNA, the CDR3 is TGTGCCAGCAGTCCTCGGGAAGCCCAGCATTTT. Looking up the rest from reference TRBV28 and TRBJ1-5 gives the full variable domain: DVKVTQSSRYLVKRTGEKVFLECVQDMDHENMFWYRQDPGLGLRLIYFSYDVKMKEKGDIPEGYSVSREKKERFSLILESASTNQTSMYLCASSPREAQHFGDGTRLSIL.

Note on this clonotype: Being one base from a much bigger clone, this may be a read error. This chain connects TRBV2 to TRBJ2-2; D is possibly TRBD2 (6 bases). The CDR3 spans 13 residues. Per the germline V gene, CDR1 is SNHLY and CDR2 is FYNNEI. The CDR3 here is CASSYSGTGGLFF. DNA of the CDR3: TGTGCCAGCAGTTACTCGGGCACCGGGGGGCTGTTTTTT.

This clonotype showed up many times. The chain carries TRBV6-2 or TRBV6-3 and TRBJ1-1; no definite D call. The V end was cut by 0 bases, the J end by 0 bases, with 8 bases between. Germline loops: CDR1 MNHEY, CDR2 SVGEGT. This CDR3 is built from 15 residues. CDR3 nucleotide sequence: TGTGCCAGCAGTTACTCTGGGTTGGTGAACACTGAAGCTTTCTTT. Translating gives CASSYSGLVNTEAFF.

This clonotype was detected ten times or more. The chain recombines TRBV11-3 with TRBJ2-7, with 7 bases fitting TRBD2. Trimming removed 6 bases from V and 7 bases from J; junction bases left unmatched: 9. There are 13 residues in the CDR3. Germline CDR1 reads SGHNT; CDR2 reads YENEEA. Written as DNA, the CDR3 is TGTGCCAGCAGTCAAATAGTTAGCGGGGAGCAGTACTTC. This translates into CASSQIVSGEQYF.

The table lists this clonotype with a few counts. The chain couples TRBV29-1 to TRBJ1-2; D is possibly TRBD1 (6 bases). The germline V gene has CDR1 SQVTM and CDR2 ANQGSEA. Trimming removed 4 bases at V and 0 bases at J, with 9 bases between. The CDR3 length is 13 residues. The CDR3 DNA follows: TGCAGCGTTGGCCAGGGGCCTAACTATGGCTACACCTTC. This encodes CSVGQGPNYGYTF.

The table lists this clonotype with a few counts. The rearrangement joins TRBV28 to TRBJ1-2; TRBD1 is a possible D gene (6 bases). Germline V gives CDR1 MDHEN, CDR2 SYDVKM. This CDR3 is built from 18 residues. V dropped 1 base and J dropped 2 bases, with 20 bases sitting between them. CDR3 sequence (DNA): TGTGCCAGCAGTTTATTCCGGGGGCTATTTGGAAACAACTATGGCTACACCTTC. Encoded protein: CASSLFRGLFGNNYGYTF.

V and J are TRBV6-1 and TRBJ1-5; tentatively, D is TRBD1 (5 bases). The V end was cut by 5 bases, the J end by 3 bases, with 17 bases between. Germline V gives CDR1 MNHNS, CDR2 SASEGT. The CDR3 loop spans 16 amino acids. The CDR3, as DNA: TGTGCCAGCAGTCCCTGGGACCGCGCGCCCAATCAGCCCCAGCATTTT. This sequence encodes CASSPWDRAPNQPQHF.

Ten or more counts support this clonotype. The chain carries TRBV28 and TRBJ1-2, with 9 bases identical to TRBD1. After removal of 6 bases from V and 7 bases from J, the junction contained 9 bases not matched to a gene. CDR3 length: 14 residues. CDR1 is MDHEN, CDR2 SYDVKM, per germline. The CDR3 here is CASSLTGGFRGYTF. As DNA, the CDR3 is TGTGCCAGCAGCCTAACAGGGGGCTTTCGTGGCTACACCTTC.

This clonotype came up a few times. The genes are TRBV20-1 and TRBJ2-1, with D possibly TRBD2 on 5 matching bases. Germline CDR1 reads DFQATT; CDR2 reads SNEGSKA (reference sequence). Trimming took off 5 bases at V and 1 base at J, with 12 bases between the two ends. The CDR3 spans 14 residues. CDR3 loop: CSAVSVGSYNEQFF. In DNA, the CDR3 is TGCAGTGCTGTTAGCGTGGGGTCCTACAATGAGCAGTTCTTC.

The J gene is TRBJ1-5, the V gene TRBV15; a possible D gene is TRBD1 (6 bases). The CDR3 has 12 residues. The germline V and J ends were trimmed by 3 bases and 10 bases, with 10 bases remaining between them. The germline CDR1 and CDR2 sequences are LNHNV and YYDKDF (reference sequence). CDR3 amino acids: CATSREGGPQHF. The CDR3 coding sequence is TGTGCCACCAGCAGGGAGGGGGGCCCCCAGCATTTT.

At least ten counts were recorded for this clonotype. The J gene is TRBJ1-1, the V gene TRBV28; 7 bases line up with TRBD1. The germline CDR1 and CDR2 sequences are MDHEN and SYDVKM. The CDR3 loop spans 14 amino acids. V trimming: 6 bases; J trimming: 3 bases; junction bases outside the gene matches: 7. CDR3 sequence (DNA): TGTGCCAGCAGCACGACAGGGCTCGACACTGAAGCTTTCTTT. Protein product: CASSTTGLDTEAFF.

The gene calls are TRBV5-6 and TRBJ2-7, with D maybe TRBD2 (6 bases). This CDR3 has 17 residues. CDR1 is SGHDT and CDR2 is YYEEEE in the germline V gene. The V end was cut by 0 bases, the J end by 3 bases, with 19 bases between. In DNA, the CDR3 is TGTGCCAGCAGCTTGGATCGGCGAGCGGGCCCCATCTACGAGCAGTACTTC. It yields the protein CASSLDRRAGPIYEQYF.

For the CDR3, the DNA is TGTGCCTGGAGTATTAGCGGGAGGGTCTACGAGCAGTACTTC. Amino acid sequence: CAWSISGRVYEQYF. This chain uses TRBV30 with TRBJ2-7; 11 nucleotides agree with TRBD2. This CDR3 has 14 residues. Germline CDR1 and CDR2: GTSNPN and SVGIG (reference sequence). With V trimmed by 2 bases and J by 3 bases, 3 bases remained unmatched.

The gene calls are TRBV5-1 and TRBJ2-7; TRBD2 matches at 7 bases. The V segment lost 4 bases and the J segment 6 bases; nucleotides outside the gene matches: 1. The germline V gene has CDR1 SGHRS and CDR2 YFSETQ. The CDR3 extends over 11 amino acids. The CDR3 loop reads CASSGGGEQYF. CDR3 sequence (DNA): TGCGCCAGCAGCGGGGGGGGCGAGCAGTACTTC.

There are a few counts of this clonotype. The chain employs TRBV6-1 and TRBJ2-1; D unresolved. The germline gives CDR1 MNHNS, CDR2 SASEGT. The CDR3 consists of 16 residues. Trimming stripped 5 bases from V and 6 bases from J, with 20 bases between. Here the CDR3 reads CASSRRREPVGNEQFF. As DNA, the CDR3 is TGTGCCAGCAGTCGGAGAAGGGAACCGGTGGGCAATGAGCAGTTCTTC.